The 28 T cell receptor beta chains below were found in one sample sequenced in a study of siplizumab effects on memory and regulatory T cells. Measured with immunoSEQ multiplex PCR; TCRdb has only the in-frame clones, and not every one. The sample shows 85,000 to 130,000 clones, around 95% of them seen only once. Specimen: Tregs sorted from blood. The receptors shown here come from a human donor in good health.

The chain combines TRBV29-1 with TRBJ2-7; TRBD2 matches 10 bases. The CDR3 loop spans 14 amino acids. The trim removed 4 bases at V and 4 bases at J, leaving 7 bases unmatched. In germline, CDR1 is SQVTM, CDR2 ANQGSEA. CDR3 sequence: CSVVGGGLAYEQYF. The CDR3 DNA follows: TGCAGCGTTGTAGGGGGGGGACTAGCGTACGAGCAGTACTTC.

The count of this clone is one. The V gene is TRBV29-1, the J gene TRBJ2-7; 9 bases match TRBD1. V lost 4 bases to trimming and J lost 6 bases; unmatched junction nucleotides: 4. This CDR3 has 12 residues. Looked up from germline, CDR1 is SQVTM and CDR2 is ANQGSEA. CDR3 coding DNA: TGCAGCGTTGGGACAGGGGCCAGCGAGCAGTACTTC. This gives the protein CSVGTGASEQYF.

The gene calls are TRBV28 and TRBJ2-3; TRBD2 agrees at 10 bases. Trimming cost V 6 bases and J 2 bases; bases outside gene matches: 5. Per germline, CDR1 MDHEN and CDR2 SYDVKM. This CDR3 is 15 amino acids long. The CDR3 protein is CASSSSGRLTDTQYF. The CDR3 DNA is TGTGCCAGCAGCTCTAGCGGGAGACTCACAGATACGCAGTATTTT.

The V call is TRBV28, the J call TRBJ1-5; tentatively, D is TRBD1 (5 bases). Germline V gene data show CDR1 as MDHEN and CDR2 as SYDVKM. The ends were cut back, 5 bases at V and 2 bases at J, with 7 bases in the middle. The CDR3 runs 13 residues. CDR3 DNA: TGTGCCAGCAGTGGGGGGGGCAATCAGCCCCAGCATTTT. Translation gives CASSGGGNQPQHF. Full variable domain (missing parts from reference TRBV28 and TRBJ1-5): DVKVTQSSRYLVKRTGEKVFLECVQDMDHENMFWYRQDPGLGLRLIYFSYDVKMKEKGDIPEGYSVSREKKERFSLILESASTNQTSMYLCASSGGGNQPQHFGDGTRLSIL.

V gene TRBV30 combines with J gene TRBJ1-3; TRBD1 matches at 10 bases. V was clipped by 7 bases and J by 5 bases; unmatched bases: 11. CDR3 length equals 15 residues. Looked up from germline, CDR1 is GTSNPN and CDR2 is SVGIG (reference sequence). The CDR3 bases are TGTGCCTATAAAGTTCCGGGACAGGGGAGAAACACCATATATTTT. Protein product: CAYKVPGQGRNTIYF.

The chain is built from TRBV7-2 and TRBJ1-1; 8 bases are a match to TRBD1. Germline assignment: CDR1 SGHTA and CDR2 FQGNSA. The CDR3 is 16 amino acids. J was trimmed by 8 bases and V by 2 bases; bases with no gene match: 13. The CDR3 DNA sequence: TGTGCCAGCAGCTTATCTATTACAACAGGGGGGAGGGAAGCTTTCTTT. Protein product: CASSLSITTGGREAFF.

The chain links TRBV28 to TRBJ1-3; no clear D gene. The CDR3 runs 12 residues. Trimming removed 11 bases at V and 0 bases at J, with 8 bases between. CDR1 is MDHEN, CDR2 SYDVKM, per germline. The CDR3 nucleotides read TGTGCCTGCATAGACTCTGGAAACACCATATATTTT. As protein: CACIDSGNTIYF.

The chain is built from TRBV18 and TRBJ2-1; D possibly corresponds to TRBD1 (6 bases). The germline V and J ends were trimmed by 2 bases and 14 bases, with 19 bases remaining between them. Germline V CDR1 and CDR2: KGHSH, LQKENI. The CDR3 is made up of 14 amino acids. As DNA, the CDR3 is TGTGCCAGCTCACCAACAGGTCCAAACAGGGAAGAGTTCTTC. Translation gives CASSPTGPNREEFF.

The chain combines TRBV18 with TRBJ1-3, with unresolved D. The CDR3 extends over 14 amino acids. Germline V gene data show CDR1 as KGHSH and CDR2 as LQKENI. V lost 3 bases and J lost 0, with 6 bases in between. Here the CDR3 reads CASSPVYSGNTIYF. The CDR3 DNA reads TGTGCCAGCTCACCGGTGTACTCTGGAAACACCATATATTTT.

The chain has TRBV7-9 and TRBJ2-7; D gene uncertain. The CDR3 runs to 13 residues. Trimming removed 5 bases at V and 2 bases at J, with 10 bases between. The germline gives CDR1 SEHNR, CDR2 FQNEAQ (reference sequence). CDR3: CASSPSSPYEQYF. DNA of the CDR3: TGTGCCAGCAGCCCCAGCAGCCCCTACGAGCAGTACTTC.

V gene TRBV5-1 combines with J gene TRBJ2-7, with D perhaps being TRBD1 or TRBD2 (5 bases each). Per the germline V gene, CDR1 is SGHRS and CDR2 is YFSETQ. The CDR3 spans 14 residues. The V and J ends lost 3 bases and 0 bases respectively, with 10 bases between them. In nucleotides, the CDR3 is TGCGCCAGCAGCTACTCCGGGACCTCCTACGAGCAGTACTTC. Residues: CASSYSGTSYEQYF.

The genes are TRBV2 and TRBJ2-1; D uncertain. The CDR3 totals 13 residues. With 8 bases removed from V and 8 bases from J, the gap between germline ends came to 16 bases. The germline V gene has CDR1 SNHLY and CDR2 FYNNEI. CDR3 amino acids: CASAWDGRYEQFF. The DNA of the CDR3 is TGTGCCAGCGCCTGGGATGGGCGTTATGAGCAGTTCTTC.

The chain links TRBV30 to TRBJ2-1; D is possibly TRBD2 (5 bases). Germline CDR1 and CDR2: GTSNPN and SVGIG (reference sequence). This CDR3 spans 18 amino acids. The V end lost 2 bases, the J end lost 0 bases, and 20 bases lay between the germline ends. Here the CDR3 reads CAWSRRTLAPRSYNEQFF. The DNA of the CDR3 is TGTGCCTGGAGTAGGAGAACTTTAGCGCCCCGCTCCTACAATGAGCAGTTCTTC.

The CDR3 sequence is CASSQLGTVNYGYTF. In nucleotides, the CDR3 is TGTGCCAGCAGCCAACTAGGGACAGTAAACTATGGCTACACCTTC. The chain is built from TRBV7-8 and TRBJ1-2; TRBD1 agrees at 7 bases. The CDR3 length is 15 residues. Trimming at V came to 5 bases and at J to 2 bases, leaving 8 bases not matched to a gene. Per germline, CDR1 SGHVS and CDR2 FQNEAQ. The full variable domain, its missing parts supplied by reference TRBV7-8 and TRBJ1-2, is GAGVSQSPRYKVAKRGQDVALRCDPISGHVSLFWYQQALGQGPEFLTYFQNEAQLDKSGLPSDRFFAERPEGSVSTLKIQRTQQEDSAVYLCASSQLGTVNYGYTFGSGTRLTVV.

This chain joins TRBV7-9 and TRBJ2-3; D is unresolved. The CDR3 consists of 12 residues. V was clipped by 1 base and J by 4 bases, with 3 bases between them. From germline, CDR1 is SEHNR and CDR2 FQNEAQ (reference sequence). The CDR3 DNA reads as TGTGCCAGCAGCTTAGGGGCAGATACGCAGTATTTT. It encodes CASSLGADTQYF.

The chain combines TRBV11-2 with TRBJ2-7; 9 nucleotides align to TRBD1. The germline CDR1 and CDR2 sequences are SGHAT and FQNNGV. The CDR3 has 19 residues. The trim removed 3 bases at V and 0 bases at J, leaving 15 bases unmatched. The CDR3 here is CASSFAGTGPLRSSYEQYF. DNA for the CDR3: TGTGCCAGCAGCTTCGCCGGGACAGGGCCTCTAAGGAGCTCCTACGAGCAGTACTTC.

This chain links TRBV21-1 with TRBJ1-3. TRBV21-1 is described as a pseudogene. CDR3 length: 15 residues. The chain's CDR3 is CASSKGRVSGNTIYF. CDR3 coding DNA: TGTGCCAGCAGCAAAGGGCGGGTCTCTGGAAACACCATATATTTT.

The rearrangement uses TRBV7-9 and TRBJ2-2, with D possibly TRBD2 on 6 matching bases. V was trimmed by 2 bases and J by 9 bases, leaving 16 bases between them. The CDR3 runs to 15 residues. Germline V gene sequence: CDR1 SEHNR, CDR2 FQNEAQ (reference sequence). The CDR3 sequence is CASSLSGGKLRELFF. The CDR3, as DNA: TGTGCCAGCAGCTTATCGGGCGGGAAGCTTAGGGAGCTGTTTTTT.

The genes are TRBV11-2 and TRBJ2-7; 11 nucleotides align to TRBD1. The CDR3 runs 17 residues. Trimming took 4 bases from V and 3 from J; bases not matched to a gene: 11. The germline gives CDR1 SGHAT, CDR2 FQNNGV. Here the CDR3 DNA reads TGTGCCAGCAGCTCTTCCCTCGGACAGGGGGCGGGCTACGAGCAGTACTTC. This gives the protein CASSSSLGQGAGYEQYF.

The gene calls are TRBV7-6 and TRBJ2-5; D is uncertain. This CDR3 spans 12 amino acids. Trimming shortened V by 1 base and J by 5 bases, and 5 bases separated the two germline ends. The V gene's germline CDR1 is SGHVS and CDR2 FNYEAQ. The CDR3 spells CASSLGFETQYF. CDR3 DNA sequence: TGTGCCAGCAGCTTAGGTTTCGAGACCCAGTACTTC.

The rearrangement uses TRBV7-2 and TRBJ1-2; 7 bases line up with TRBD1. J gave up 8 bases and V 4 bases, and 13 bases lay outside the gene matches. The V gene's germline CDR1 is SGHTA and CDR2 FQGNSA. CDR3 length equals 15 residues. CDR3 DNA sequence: TGTGCCAGCAGCTCTACCAGGGGGGGCTTATTAGGCTACACCTTC. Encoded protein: CASSSTRGGLLGYTF.

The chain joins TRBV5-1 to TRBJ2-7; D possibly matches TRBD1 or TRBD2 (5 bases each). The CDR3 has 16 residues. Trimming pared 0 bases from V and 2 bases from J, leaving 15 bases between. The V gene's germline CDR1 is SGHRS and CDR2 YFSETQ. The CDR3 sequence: CASSLASGTGTYEQYF. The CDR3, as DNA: TGCGCCAGCAGCTTGGCATCCGGGACGGGGACCTACGAGCAGTACTTC.

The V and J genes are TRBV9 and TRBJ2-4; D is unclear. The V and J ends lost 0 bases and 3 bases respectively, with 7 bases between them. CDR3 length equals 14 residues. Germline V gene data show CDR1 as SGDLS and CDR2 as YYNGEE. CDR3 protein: CASSVGGVKNIQYF. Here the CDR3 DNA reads TGTGCCAGCAGCGTAGGGGGTGTCAAAAACATTCAGTACTTC.

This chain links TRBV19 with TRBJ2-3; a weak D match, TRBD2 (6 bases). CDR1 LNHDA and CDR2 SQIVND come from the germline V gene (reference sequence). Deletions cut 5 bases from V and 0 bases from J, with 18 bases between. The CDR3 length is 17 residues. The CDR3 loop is CASSSPRLEPSTDTQYF. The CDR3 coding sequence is TGTGCCAGTAGTTCACCTCGACTAGAACCTAGCACAGATACGCAGTATTTT.

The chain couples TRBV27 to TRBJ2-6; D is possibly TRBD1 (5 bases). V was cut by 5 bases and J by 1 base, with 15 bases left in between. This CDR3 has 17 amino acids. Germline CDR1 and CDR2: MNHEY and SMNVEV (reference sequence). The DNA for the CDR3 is TGTGCCAGCAGTCCGCAGGGTATGGGATCTGGGGCCAACGTCCTGACTTTC. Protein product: CASSPQGMGSGANVLTF.

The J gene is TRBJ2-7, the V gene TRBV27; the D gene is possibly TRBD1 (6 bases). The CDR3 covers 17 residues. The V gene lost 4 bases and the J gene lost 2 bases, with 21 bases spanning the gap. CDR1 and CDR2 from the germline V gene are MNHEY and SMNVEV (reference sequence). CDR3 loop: CASSSRHSRGIPYEQYF. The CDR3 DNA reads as TGTGCCAGCAGTTCTCGACACAGCAGGGGCATACCCTACGAGCAGTACTTC.

Here the CDR3 reads CASSLGGWAGYYTF. The CDR3 region has the DNA TGTGCCAGCAGCTTAGGAGGGTGGGCAGGATACTACACCTTC. The rearrangement links TRBV11-2 to TRBJ1-2; D gene unclear. The CDR3 spans 14 residues. With 1 base removed from V and 10 bases from J, the gap between germline ends came to 16 bases. Germline V gene lookup returns CDR1 SGHAT and CDR2 FQNNGV.

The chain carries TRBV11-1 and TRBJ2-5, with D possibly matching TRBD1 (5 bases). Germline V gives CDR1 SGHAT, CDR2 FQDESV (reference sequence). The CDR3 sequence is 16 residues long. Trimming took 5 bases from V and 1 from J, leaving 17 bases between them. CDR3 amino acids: CASSLYKTDIQETQYF. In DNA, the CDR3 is TGTGCCAGCAGCCTCTATAAGACAGACATCCAAGAGACCCAGTACTTC.